The clone carrying this TCR beta chain was seen ten or more times. As yet, its antigen is unknown. From germline, CDR1 is LNHDA and CDR2 SQIVND (reference sequence). The J segment lost 0 bases and the V segment lost 7 bases, leaving 10 bases of the junction unmatched. The CDR3 length is 16 residues. The data derive from a study of blood T cells in healthy people across ages. Study-level information: About one barcoded beta molecule per two T cells was captured by template switching.

Each sample had at least 6 million PBMCs isolated. Study-wide results and limits: Estimates based on one million T cells were treated as lower bounds.

For the second PCR, which ran for about 6 to 11 cycles, a sample-barcoded 5' primer and a J-beta primer mix were used. MiXCR, applied by TCRdb to the 5' RACE reads, yields one record per CDR3 protein. Among fewer than 800,000 distinct CDR3 sequences listed, roughly 20% were seen once. The receptor comes from a man between 65 and 85 years old in good health. Sequencing input: blood. The V call is TRBV19, the J call TRBJ1-2, with 8 bases aligning to TRBD1. The CDR3 sequence is CASMPDWTGSNYGYTF. Here the CDR3 DNA reads TGTGCCAGTATGCCCGATTGGACAGGGTCTAACTATGGCTACACCTTC.